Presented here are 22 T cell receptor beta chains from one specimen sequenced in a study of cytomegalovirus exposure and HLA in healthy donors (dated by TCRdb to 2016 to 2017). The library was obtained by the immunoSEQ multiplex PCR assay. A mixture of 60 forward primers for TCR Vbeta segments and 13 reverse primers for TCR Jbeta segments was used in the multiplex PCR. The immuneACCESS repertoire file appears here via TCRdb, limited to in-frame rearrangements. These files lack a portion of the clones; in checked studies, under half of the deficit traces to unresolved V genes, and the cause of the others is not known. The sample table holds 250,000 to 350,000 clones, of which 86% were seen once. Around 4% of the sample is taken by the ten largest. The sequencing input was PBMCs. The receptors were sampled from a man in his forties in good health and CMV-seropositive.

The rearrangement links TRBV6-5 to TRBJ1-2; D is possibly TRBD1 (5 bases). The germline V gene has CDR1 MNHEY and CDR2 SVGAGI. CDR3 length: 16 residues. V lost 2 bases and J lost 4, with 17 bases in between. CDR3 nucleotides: TGTGCCAGCAGTTACGGGGCAGCCCATTCACCCTATGGCTACACCTTC. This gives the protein CASSYGAAHSPYGYTF.

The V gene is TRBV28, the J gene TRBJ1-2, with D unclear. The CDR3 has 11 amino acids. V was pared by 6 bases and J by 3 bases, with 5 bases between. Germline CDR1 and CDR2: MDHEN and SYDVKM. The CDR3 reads CASRDYYGYTF. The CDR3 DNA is TGTGCCAGCAGGGACTACTATGGCTACACCTTC.

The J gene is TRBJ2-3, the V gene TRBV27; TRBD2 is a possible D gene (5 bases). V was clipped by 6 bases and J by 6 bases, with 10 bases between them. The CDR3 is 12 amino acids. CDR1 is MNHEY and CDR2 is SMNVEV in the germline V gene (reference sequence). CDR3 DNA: TGTGCCAGCAGGCGGGCGGGTGATACGCAGTATTTT. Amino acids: CASRRAGDTQYF.

This chain's CDR3 is CASSLGTSGETYNEQFF. The CDR3 coding sequence is TGCGCCAGCAGCTTGGGGACTAGCGGGGAAACCTACAATGAGCAGTTCTTC. The gene calls are TRBV5-1 and TRBJ2-1; TRBD2 matches at 12 bases. Germline lookup yields CDR1 SGHRS and CDR2 YFSETQ. Trimming took 0 bases from V and 2 from J; bases not matched to a gene: 3. This CDR3 is 17 amino acids long. Full variable domain (remainder filled in from reference TRBV5-1 and TRBJ2-1): KAGVTQTPRYLIKTRGQQVTLSCSPISGHRSVSWYQQTPGQGLQFLFEYFSETQRNKGNFPGRFSGRQFSNSRSEMNVSTLELGDSALYLCASSLGTSGETYNEQFFGPGTRLTVL.

CDR3 in amino acids: CASSYSGQTTGELFF. As DNA, the CDR3 is TGTGCCAGCAGTTACTCGGGGCAAACCACCGGGGAGCTGTTTTTT. The rearrangement uses TRBV6-6 and TRBJ2-2, with D possibly TRBD1 on 5 matching bases. Germline CDR1 MNHNY, CDR2 SVGAGI (reference sequence). The ends were cut back, 0 bases at V and 4 bases at J, with 9 bases in the middle. This CDR3 is built from 15 residues.

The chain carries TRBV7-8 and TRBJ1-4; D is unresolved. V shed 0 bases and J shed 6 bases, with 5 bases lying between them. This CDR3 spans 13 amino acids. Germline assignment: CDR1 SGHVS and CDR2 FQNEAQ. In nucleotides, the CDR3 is TGTGCCAGCAGCTTAGCCGGGGATGAAAAACTGTTTTTT. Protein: CASSLAGDEKLFF.

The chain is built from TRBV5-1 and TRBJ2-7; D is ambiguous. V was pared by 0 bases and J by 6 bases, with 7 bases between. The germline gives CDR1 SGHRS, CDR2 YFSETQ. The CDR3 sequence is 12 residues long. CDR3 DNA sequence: TGCGCCAGCAGCTTGGCCCCCAGCGAGCAGTACTTC. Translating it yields CASSLAPSEQYF.

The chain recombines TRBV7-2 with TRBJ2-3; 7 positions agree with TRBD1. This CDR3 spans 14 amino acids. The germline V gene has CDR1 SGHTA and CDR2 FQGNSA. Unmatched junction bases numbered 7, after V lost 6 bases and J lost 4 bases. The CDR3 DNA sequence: TGTGCCAGCAGTGATAGAACAGGGGCAGATACGCAGTATTTT. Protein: CASSDRTGADTQYF.

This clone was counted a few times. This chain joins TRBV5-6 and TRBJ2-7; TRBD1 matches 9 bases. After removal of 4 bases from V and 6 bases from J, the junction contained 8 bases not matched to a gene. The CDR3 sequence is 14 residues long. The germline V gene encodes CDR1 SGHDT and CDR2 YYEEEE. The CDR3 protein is CASSPGTGRGEQYF. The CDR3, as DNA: TGTGCCAGCAGCCCTGGGACAGGGAGAGGCGAGCAGTACTTC.

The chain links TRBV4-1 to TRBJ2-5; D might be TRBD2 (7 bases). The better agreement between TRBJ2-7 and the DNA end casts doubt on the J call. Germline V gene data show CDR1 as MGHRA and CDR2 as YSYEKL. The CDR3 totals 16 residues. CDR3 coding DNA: TGCGCCAGCAGCCAAGATTGGGGGGGCAGTGCCTACGAGCAGTACTTC. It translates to CASSQDWGGSAYEQYF.

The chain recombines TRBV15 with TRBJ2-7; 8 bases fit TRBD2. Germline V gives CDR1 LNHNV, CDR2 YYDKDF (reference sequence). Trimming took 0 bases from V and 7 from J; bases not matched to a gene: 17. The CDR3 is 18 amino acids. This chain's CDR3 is CATSRDRASGPPSGEQYF. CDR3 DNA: TGTGCCACCAGCAGAGATCGGGCTAGCGGGCCACCATCGGGGGAGCAGTACTTC.

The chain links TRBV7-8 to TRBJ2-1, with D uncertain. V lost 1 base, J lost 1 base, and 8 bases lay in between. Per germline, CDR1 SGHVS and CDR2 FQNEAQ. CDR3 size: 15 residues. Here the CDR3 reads CASSLGLESYNEQFF. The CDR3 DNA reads TGTGCCAGCAGCTTAGGGCTAGAGTCCTACAATGAGCAGTTCTTC.

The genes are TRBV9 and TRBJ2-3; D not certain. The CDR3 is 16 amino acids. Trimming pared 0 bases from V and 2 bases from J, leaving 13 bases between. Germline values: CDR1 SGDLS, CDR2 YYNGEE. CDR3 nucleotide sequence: TGTGCCAGCAGCGTAGTTGGAGCAGCCTTCACAGATACGCAGTATTTT. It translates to CASSVVGAAFTDTQYF.

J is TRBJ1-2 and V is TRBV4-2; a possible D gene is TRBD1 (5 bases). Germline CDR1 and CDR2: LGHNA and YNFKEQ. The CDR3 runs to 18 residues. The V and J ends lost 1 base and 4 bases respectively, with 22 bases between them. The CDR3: CASSQGNSGGAPFYGYTF. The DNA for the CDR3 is TGTGCCAGCAGCCAAGGGAACTCGGGAGGGGCCCCCTTCTATGGCTACACCTTC.

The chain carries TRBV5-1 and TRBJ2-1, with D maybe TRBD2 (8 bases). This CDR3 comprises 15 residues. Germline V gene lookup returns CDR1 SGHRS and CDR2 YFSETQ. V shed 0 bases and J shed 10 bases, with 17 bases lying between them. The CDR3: CASSLEGLGGREQFF. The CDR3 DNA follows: TGCGCCAGCAGCTTGGAGGGACTAGGGGGCCGGGAGCAGTTCTTC.

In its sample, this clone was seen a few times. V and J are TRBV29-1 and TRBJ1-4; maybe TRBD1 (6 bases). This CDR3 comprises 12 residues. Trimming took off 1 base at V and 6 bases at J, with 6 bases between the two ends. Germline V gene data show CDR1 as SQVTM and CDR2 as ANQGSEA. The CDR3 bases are TGCAGCGTTGAAGGGGGGCATGAAAAACTGTTTTTT. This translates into CSVEGGHEKLFF.

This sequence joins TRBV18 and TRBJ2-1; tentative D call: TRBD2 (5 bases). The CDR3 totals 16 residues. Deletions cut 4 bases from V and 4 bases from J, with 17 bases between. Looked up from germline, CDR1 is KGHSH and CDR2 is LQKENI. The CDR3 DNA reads TGTGCCAGCTCACTGACCTCCGGGATCGGGTACAATGAGCAGTTCTTC. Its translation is CASSLTSGIGYNEQFF.

CDR3 sequence: CASSQKVGEVSEQYF. DNA for the CDR3: TGTGCCAGCAGCCAAAAGGTGGGAGAGGTGTCCGAGCAGTACTTC. J is TRBJ2-7 and V is TRBV7-3; D is possibly TRBD2 (5 bases). Trimming took 5 bases from V and 6 from J, leaving 20 bases between them. The germline V gene encodes CDR1 SGHTA and CDR2 FQGTGA. The CDR3 length is 15 residues.

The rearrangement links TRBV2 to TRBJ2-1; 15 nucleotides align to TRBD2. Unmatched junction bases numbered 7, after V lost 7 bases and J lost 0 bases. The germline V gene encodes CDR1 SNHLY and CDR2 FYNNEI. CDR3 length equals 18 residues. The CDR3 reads CASKGLAGGLSSYNEQFF. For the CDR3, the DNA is TGTGCCAGCAAGGGACTAGCGGGAGGATTGAGCTCCTACAATGAGCAGTTCTTC. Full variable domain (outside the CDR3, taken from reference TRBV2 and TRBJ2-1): EPEVTQTPSHQVTQMGQEVILRCVPISNHLYFYWYRQILGQKVEFLVSFYNNEISEKSEIFDDQFSVERPDGSNFTLKIRSTKLEDSAMYFCASKGLAGGLSSYNEQFFGPGTRLTVL.

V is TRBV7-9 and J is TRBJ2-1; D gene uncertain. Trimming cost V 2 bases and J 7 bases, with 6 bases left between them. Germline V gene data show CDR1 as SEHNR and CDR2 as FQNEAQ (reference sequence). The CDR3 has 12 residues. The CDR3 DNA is TGTGCCAGCAGCTTAATCCGGAATGAGCAGTTCTTC. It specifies CASSLIRNEQFF.

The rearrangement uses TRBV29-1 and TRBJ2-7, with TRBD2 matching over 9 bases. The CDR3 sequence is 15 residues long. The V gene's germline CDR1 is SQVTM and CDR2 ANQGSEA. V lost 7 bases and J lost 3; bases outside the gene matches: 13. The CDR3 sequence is CSGQVSSGMGYEQYF. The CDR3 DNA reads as TGCAGCGGTCAGGTCTCTAGCGGGATGGGCTACGAGCAGTACTTC.

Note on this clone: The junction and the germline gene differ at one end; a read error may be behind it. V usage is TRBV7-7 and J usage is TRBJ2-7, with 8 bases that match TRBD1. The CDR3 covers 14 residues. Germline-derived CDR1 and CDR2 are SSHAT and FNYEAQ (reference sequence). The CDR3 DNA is TGTGCTAGCAGCACTGGACAGGGTTCCTACGAGCAGTACTTC. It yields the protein CASSTGQGSYEQYF.